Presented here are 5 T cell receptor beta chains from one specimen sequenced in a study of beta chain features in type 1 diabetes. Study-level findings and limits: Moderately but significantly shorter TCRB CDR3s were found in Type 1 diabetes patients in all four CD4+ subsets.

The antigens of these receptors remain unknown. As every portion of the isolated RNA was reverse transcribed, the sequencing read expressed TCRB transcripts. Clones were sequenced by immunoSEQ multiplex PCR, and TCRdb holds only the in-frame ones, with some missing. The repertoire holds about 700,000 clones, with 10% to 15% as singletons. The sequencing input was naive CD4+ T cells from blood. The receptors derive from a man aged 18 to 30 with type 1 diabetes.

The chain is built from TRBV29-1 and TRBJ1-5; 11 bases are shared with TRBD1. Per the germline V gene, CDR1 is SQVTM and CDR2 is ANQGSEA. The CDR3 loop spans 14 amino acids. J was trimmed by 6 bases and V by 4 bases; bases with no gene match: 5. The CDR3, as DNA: TGCAGCGTTGGGGCGGGGACAGGGGGTCAGCCCCAGCATTTT. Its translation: CSVGAGTGGQPQHF.

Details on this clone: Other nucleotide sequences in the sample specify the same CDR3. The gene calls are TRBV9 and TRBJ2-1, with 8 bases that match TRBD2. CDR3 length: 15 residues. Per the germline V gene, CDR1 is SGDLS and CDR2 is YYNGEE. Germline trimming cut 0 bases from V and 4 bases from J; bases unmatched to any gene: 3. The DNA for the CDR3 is TGTGCCAGCAGCGTAGGCGCGGGGGGATACAATGAGCAGTTCTTC. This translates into CASSVGAGGYNEQFF. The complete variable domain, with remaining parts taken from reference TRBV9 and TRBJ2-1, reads DSGVTQTPKHLITATGQRVTLRCSPRSGDLSVYWYQQSLDQGLQFLIQYYNGEERAKGNILERFSAQQFPDLHSELNLSSLELGDSALYFCASSVGAGGYNEQFFGPGTRLTVL.

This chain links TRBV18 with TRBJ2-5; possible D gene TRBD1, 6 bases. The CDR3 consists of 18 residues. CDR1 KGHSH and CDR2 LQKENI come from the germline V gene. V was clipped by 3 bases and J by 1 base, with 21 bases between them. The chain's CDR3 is CASSPDPAWQGRQETQYF. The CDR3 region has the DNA TGTGCCAGCTCACCGGACCCAGCCTGGCAGGGGCGCCAAGAGACCCAGTACTTC.

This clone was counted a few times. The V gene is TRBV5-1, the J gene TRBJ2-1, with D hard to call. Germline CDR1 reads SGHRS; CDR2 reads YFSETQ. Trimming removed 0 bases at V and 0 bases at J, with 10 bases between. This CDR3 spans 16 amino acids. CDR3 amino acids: CASSLEASRSYNEQFF. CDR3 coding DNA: TGCGCCAGCAGCTTGGAGGCCAGCCGCTCCTACAATGAGCAGTTCTTC.

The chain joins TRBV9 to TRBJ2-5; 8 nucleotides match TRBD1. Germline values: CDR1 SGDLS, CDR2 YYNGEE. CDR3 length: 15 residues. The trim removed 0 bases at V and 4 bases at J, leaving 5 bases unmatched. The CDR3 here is CASSVDRGFGETQYF. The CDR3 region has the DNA TGTGCCAGCAGCGTAGACAGGGGGTTCGGAGAGACCCAGTACTTC.